These T cell receptor beta chains were read from a single sample in a study of blood T cell repertoires in COVID-19. The table came from immunoSEQ multiplex PCR; TCRdb's copy has only in-frame clones and leaves some out. This table holds fewer than 350,000 clones, around nine tenths found once. Sequenced: peripheral blood. The receptors stem from a man aged 40-49 years with acute or convalescent COVID-19. CDR3s leave out the opening cysteine and the closing phenylalanine or tryptophan. Each record gives: V gene, J gene, CDR3 protein.

v_gene: TRBV2
j_gene: TRBJ2-1
CDR3aa: ASSETGGSYNEQF

v_gene: TRBV28
j_gene: TRBJ1-4
CDR3aa: ASSLRDRNEKLF

v_gene: TRBV6-5
j_gene: TRBJ1-2
CDR3aa: ASRTGVNYGYT

v_gene: TRBV7-9
j_gene: TRBJ1-2
CDR3aa: ASSPSGGTNYGYT

v_gene: TRBV5-1
j_gene: TRBJ1-6
CDR3aa: ASSSRELYNSPLH

v_gene: TRBV12-5
j_gene: TRBJ1-2
CDR3aa: ASGLEPILGDGYT

v_gene: TRBV9
j_gene: TRBJ2-1
CDR3aa: ASSVDGGAYEQF

v_gene: TRBV27
j_gene: TRBJ2-1
CDR3aa: ASSPGRGFDEQF

v_gene: TRBV27
j_gene: TRBJ1-5
CDR3aa: ASSWTGGQPQH

v_gene: TRBV5-1
j_gene: TRBJ1-2
CDR3aa: ASSSGQGAYGYT

v_gene: TRBV12-3/TRBV12-4
j_gene: TRBJ2-1
CDR3aa: ASSLYRNEQF

v_gene: TRBV9
j_gene: TRBJ2-1
CDR3aa: ASSARLAGGLPQQSSYNEQF

v_gene: TRBV14
j_gene: TRBJ1-2
CDR3aa: ASSQGQGYGYT

v_gene: TRBV5-1
j_gene: TRBJ1-6
CDR3aa: ASSGGATGAYSPLH

v_gene: TRBV7-8
j_gene: TRBJ1-1
CDR3aa: ASSLEVGEGNTEAF

v_gene: TRBV2
j_gene: TRBJ1-5
CDR3aa: ASRIGTGGQPQH

v_gene: TRBV5-5
j_gene: TRBJ1-2
CDR3aa: ASSFSAQGNYGYT

v_gene: TRBV6-5
j_gene: TRBJ1-2
CDR3aa: ASSLNEAAHGYT

v_gene: TRBV30
j_gene: TRBJ1-1
CDR3aa: AWGVEAGTTF

v_gene: TRBV2
j_gene: TRBJ1-1
CDR3aa: ASSEAVMNTEAF